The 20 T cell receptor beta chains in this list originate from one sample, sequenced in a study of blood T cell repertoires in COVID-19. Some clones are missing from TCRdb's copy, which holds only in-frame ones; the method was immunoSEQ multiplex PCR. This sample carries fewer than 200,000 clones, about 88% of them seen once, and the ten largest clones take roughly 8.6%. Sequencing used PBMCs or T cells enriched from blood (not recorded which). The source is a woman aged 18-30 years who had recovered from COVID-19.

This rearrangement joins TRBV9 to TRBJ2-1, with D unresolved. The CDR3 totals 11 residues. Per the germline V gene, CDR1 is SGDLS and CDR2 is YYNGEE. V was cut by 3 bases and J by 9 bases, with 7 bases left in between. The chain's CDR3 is CASSGVREQFF. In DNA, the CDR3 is TGTGCCAGCAGCGGCGTCCGTGAGCAGTTCTTC.

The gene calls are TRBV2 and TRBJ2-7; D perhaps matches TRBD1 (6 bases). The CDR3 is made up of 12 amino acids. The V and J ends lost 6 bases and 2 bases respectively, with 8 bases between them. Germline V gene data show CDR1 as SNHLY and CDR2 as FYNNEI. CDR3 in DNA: TGTGCCAGCAGCCGACAGGCCTACGAGCAGTACTTC. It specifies CASSRQAYEQYF.

The CDR3: CASSIFAGTASLGGFHF. The CDR3, as DNA: TGTGCCAGTAGTATTTTCGCGGGGACAGCAAGCCTAGGGGGGTTCCACTTT. The chain links TRBV19 to TRBJ1-6; 7 positions match TRBD1. Germline CDR1 reads LNHDA; CDR2 reads SQIVND (reference sequence). The junction had 22 bases not matched to a gene; V was cut back by 3 bases and J by 17 bases. The CDR3 totals 17 residues.

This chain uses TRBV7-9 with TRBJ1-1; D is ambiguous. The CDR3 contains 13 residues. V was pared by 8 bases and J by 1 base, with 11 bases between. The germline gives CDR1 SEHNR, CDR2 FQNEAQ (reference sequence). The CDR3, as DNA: TGTGCCAGCCGGGGAGGAACGAACACTGAAGCTTTCTTT. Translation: CASRGGTNTEAFF.

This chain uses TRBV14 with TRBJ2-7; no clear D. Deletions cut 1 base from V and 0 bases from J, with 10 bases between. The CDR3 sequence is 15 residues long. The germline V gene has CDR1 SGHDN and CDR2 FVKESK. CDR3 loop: CASSQGWSVSYEQYF. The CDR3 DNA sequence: TGTGCCAGCAGCCAAGGGTGGTCAGTCTCCTACGAGCAGTACTTC.

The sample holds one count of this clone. The CDR3 sequence: CASRTGTGISPLHF. In nucleotides, the CDR3 is TGTGCCAGCAGAACCGGGACAGGGATTTCACCCCTCCACTTT. The rearrangement joins TRBV11-2 to TRBJ1-6; 9 nucleotides align to TRBD1. The length of the CDR3 is 14 residues. Germline V gene lookup returns CDR1 SGHAT and CDR2 FQNNGV. Trimming at V came to 6 bases and at J to 9 bases, leaving 6 bases not matched to a gene.

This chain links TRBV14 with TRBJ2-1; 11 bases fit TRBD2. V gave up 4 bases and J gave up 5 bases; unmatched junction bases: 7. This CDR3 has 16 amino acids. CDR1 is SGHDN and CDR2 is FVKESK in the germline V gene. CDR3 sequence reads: CASSPFLLAGDNEQFF. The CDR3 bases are TGTGCCAGCAGCCCCTTTTTACTAGCGGGGGACAATGAGCAGTTCTTC. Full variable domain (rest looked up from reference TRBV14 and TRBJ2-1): EAGVTQFPSHSVIEKGQTVTLRCDPISGHDNLYWYRRVMGKEIKFLLHFVKESKQDESGMPNNRFLAERTGGTYSTLKVQPAELEDSGVYFCASSPFLLAGDNEQFFGPGTRLTVL.

CDR3 protein: CASSIGAGTARKSEAFF. In DNA form, the CDR3 reads TGTGCCAGTAGTATCGGGGCCGGGACAGCTAGGAAATCTGAAGCTTTCTTT. V and J are TRBV19 and TRBJ1-1; 7 positions match TRBD1. In germline, CDR1 is LNHDA, CDR2 SQIVND (reference sequence). The CDR3 covers 17 residues. V lost 3 bases, J lost 6 bases, and 16 bases stayed unmatched.

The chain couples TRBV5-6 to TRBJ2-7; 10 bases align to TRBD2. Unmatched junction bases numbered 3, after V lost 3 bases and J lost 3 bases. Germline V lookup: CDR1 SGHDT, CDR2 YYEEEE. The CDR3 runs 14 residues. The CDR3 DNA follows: TGTGCCAGCAGCTCCTCTAGCGGGAGCTACGAGCAGTACTTC. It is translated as CASSSSSGSYEQYF.

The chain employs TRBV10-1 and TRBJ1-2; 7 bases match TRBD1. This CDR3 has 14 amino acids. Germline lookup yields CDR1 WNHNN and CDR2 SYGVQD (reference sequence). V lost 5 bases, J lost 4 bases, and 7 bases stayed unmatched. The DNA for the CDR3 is TGCGCCAGCAGTCCACAGGGGAGTACCTATGGCTACACCTTC. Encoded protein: CASSPQGSTYGYTF.

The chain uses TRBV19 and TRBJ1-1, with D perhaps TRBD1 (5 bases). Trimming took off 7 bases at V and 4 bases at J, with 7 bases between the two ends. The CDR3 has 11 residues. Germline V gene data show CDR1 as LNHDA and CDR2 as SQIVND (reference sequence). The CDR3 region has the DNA TGTGCCAGTATCGGGGGCACTGAAGCTTTCTTT. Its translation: CASIGGTEAFF. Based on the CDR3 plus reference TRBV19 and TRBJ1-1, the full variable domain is DGGITQSPKYLFRKEGQNVTLSCEQNLNHDAMYWYRQDPGQGLRLIYYSQIVNDFQKGDIAEGYSVSREKKESFPLTVTSAQKNPTAFYLCASIGGTEAFFGQGTRLTVV.

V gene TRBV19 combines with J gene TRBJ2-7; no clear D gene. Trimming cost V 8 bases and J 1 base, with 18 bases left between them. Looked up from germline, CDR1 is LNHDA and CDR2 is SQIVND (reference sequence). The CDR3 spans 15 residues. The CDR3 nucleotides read TGTGCCAGTTCTAAGCGAGGCGACCTTTCCTACGAGCAGTACTTC. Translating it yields CASSKRGDLSYEQYF.

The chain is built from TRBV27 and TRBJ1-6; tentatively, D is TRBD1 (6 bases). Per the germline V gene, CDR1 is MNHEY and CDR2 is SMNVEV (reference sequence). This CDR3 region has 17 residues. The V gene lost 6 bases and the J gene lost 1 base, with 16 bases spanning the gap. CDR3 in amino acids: CASSSRTVPSYNSPLHF. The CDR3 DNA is TGTGCCAGCAGCAGTCGGACAGTCCCATCCTATAATTCACCCCTCCACTTT.

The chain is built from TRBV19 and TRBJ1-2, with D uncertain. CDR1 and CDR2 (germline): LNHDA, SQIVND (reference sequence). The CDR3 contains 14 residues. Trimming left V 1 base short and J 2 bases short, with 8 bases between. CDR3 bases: TGTGCCAGTAGTATAGGAAACAGCAACTATGGCTACACCTTC. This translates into CASSIGNSNYGYTF.

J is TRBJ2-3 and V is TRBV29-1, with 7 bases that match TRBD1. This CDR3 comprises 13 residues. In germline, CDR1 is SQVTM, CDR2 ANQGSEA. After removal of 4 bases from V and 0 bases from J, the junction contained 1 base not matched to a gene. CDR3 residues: CSVGTGSTDTQYF. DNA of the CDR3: TGCAGCGTTGGGACAGGAAGCACAGATACGCAGTATTTT.

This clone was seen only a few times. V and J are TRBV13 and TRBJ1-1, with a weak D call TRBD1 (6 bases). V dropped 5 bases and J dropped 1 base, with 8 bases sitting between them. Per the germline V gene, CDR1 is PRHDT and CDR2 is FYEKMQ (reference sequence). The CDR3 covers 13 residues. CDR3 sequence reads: CASSPTGNTEAFF. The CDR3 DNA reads TGTGCCAGCAGCCCGACAGGGAACACTGAAGCTTTCTTT.

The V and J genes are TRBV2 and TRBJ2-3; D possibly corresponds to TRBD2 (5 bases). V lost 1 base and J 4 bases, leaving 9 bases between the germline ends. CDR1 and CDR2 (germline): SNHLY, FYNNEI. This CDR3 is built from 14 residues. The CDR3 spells CASSEVTRADTQYF. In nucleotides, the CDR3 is TGTGCCAGCAGTGAAGTCACGCGGGCAGATACGCAGTATTTT.

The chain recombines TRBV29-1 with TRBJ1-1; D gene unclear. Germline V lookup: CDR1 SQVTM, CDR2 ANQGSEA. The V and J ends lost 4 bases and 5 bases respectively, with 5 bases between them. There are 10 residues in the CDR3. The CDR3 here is CSVARTEAFF. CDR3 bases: TGCAGCGTTGCACGGACTGAAGCTTTCTTT. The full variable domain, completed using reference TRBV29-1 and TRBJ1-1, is SAVISQKPSRDICQRGTSLTIQCQVDSQVTMMFWYRQQPGQSLTLIATANQGSEATYESGFVIDKFPISRPNLTFSTLTVSNMSPEDSSIYLCSVARTEAFFGQGTRLTVV.

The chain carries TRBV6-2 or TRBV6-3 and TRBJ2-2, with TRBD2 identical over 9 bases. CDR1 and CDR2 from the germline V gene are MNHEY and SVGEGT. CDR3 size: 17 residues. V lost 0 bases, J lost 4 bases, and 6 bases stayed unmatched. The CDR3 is CASSYSSLAGVTGELFF. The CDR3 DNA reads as TGTGCCAGCAGTTACTCGAGCTTAGCGGGGGTCACCGGGGAGCTGTTTTTT.

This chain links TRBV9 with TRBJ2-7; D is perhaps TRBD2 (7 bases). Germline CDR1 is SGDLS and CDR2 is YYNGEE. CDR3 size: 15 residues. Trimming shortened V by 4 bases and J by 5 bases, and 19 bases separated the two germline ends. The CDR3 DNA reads TGTGCCAGCAGCCCCTGGGGGGGAGAGGGGGACGAGCAGTACTTC. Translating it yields CASSPWGGEGDEQYF.